This T cell receptor (beta chain) stems from a study of blood T cell repertoires in COVID-19. Study-level information: T cells, B-cell-depleted T cells, or PBMCs provided the cDNA or gDNA that served as material.

Sequencing used immunoSEQ multiplex PCR; TCRdb keeps in-frame clones, though not all of them. This table holds approximately 210,000 clones, approximately 82% found once. Germline V gives CDR1 LGHNA, CDR2 YSLEER. Trimming cost V 0 bases and J 3 bases, with 11 bases left between them. CDR3 length: 16 residues. The chain combines TRBV4-3 with TRBJ2-2; perhaps TRBD1 as D (5 bases). The receptor was derived from a woman aged 70-85 years with active or convalescent COVID-19. The sequenced sample was peripheral blood. As DNA, the CDR3 is TGCGCCAGCAGCCAAGAAGGCAGGGCGCACACCGGGGAGCTGTTTTTT. This sequence encodes CASSQEGRAHTGELFF.